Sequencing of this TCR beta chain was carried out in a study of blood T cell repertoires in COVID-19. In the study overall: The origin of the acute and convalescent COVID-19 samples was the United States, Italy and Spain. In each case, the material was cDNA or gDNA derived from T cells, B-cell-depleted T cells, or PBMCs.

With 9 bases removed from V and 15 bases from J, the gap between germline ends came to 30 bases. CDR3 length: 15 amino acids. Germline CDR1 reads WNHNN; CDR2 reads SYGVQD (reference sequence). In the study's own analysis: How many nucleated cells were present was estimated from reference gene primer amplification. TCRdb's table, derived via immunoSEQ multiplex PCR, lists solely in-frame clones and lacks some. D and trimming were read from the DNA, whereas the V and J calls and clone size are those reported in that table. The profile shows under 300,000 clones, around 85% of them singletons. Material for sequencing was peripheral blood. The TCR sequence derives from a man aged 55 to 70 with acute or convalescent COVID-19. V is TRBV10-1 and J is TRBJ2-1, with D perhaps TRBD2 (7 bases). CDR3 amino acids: CARPSKGGGTPWRFF. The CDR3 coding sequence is TGCGCCAGGCCTTCGAAAGGGGGAGGGACCCCGTGGCGGTTCTTC.